This is a list of T cell receptor beta chains from one sample in a study of blood T cell repertoires in COVID-19. Assay: immunoSEQ multiplex PCR; the TCRdb copy retains only in-frame clones and omits some. Of about 240,000 clones listed, approximately 86% are singletons. The sequencing input was peripheral blood. These TCRs come from a woman in her 30s with acute or convalescent COVID-19. CDR3s include the opening cysteine and the closing phenylalanine or tryptophan. A D gene is named only where the DNA matches it firmly. Clone size is shown for a subset of rows, as once, few, many or a class of expanded clone.

clone_size j_call v_call d_call cdr3_nt cdr3_aa
few TRBJ1-4 TRBV5-1 - TGCGCCAGCAGCCCGGGAGGGGAGGTTGATGAAAAACTGTTTTTT CASSPGGEVDEKLFF
- TRBJ1-4 TRBV7-9 - TGTGCCAGCAGCTTAGTAGCCGGGGTACTGTTTTTT CASSLVAGVLFF
- TRBJ1-5 TRBV12-3/TRBV12-4 TRBD1 TGTGCCAGCAGGACAGGGTTGGCACAGCCCCAGCATTTT CASRTGLAQPQHF
- TRBJ2-7 TRBV19 - TGTGCCAGCCTAGGTGAGGGAATCGAGCAGTACTTC CASLGEGIEQYF
- TRBJ2-1 TRBV6-1 TRBD2 TGTGCCAGCAGGGAAGCGGGAGCGATGCAGTTCTTC CASREAGAMQFF
few TRBJ2-5 TRBV5-4 TRBD1 TGTGCCAGCAGCTCGTCCCGACAGGGGGGGGAGACCCAGTACTTC CASSSSRQGGETQYF
- TRBJ2-7 TRBV3-1/TRBV3-2 TRBD2 TGTGCCAGCAGCCAAGTAGCTCGCTGGCGGGAGGGCCATAGGTACGAGCAGTACTTC CASSQVARWREGHRYEQYF
- TRBJ2-7 TRBV14 TRBD1 TGTGCCAGCAACCGAACCGGGACAGGCTCCTACGAGCAGTACTTC CASNRTGTGSYEQYF
- TRBJ2-7 TRBV7-2 - TGTGCCAGCAGCTTAGACCTAAAAAGGGGCGAGCAGTACTTC CASSLDLKRGEQYF
- TRBJ2-7 TRBV5-6 TRBD2 TGTGCCAGCAGCCCCGGACTAGCGGTAAACTCCTACGAGCAGTACTTC CASSPGLAVNSYEQYF
- TRBJ1-2 TRBV12-5 TRBD1 TGTGCTAGTGGTTTGGCCAGGGGGTACTCTAACTATGGCTACACCTTC CASGLARGYSNYGYTF
once TRBJ2-7 TRBV5-6 TRBD2 TGTGCCAGCAGCTTAGCGGGAGGCCCCTACGAGCAGTACTTC CASSLAGGPYEQYF
- TRBJ1-6 TRBV23-1 - TGCGCCAGCAGTCCGTGGGCCGGTAATTCACCCCTCCACTTT CASSPWAGNSPLHF